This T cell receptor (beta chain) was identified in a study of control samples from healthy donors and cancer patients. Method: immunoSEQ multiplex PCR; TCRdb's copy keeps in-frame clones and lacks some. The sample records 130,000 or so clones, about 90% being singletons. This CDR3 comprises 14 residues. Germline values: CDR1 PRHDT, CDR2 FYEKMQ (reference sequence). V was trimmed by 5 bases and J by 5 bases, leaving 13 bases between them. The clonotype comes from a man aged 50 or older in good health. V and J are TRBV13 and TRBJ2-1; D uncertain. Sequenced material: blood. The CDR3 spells CASSQGLGNNEQFF. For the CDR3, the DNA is TGTGCCAGCAGCCAAGGGTTAGGTAACAATGAGCAGTTCTTC.